This T cell receptor beta chain was profiled in a study of T cell responses to AZD1222 COVID-19 vaccine. Overall study findings and caveats: When two AZD1222 doses had been given, Spike-specific TCR breadth and depth rose. Donors skewed white British and female; clonal diversity was possibly underestimated.

Profiling relied on immunoSEQ multiplex PCR, and the TCRdb table lists in-frame clones only, not all of them. This table holds about 150,000 clones, around 89% found once. Details on this clone: The antigen is undetermined.

CDR3 size: 17 residues. The ends lost 4 bases at V and 2 bases at J; junction bases unmatched: 13. Germline V gives CDR1 SGHRS, CDR2 YFSETQ. This chain connects TRBV5-1 to TRBJ1-1; TRBD1 matches at 8 bases. The sample here was peripheral blood, taken on day 0 of AZD1222 vaccination. This clonotype was sampled from an adult in good health. In DNA form, the CDR3 reads TGCGCCAGCAGCAACATGATGCAGGGGGCTACTAACACTGAAGCTTTCTTT. Translation gives CASSNMMQGATNTEAFF.